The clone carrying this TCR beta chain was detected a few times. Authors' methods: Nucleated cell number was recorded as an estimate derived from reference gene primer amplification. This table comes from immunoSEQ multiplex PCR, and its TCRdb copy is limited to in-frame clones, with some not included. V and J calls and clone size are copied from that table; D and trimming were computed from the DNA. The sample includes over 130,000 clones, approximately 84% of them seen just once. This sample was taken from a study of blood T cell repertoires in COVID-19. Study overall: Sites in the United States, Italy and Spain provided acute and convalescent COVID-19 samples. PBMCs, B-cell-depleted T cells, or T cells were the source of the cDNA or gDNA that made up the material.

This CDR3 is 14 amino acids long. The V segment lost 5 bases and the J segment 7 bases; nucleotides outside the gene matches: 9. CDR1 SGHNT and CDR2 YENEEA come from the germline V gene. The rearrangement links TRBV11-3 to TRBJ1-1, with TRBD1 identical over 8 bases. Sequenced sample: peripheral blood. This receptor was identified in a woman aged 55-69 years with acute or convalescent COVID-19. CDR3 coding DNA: TGTGCCAGCAGCCCCGGGACAGGCCGGGGTGAAGCTTTCTTT. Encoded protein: CASSPGTGRGEAFF.